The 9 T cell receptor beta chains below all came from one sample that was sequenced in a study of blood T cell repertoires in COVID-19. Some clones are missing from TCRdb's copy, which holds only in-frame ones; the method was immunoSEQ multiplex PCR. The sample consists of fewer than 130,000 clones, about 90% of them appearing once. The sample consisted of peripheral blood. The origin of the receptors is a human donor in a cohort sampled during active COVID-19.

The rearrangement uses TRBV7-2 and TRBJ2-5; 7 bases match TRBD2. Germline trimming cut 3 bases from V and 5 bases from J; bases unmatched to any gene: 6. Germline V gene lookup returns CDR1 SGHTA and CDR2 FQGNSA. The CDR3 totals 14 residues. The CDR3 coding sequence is TGTGCCAGCAGCTTGGGCGGGACTAAGGAGACCCAGTACTTC. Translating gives CASSLGGTKETQYF.

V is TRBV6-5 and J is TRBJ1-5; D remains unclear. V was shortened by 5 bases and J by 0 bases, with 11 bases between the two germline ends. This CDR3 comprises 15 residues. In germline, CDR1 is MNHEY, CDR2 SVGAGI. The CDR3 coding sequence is TGTGCCAGCAGTCGCGGCAGAAATAGCAATCAGCCCCAGCATTTT. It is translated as CASSRGRNSNQPQHF.

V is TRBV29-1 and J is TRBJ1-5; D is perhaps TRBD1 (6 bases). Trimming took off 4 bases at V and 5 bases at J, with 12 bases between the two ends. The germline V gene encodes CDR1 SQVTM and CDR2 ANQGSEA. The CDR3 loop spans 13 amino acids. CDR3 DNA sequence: TGCAGCGTTGTAGGGGGTCCCTATCAGCCCCAGCATTTT. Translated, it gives CSVVGGPYQPQHF. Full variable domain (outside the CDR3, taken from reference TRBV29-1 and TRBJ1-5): SAVISQKPSRDICQRGTSLTIQCQVDSQVTMMFWYRQQPGQSLTLIATANQGSEATYESGFVIDKFPISRPNLTFSTLTVSNMSPEDSSIYLCSVVGGPYQPQHFGDGTRLSIL.

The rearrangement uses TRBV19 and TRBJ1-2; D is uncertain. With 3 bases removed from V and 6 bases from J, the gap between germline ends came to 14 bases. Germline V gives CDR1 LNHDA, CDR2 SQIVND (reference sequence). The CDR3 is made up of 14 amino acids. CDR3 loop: CASSIPIVPHGYTF. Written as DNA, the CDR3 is TGTGCCAGTAGTATTCCCATAGTACCGCATGGCTACACCTTC.

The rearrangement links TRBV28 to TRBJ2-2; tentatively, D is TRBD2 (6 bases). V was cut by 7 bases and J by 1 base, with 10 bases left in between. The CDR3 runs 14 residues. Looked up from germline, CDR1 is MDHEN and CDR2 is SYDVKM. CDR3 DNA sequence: TGTGCCAGCAAAGGAGGGGAGAACACCGGGGAGCTGTTTTTT. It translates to CASKGGENTGELFF.

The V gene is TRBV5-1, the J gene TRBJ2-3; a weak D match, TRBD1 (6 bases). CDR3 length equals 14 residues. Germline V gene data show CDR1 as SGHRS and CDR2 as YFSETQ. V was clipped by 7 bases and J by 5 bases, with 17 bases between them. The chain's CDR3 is CASQSRGEQDTQYF. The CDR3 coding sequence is TGCGCCAGCCAATCCAGGGGCGAGCAAGATACGCAGTATTTT.

The CDR3 DNA follows: TGTGCCAGCAGTTTTCGACTAGCGGACACCGGGGAGCTGTTTTTT. Its protein is CASSFRLADTGELFF. The V and J genes are TRBV27 and TRBJ2-2, with TRBD2 matching 9 bases. Germline-derived CDR1 and CDR2 are MNHEY and SMNVEV (reference sequence). This CDR3 spans 15 amino acids. J was trimmed by 3 bases and V by 3 bases; bases with no gene match: 2.

The CDR3 sequence: CASSDTGNYGYTF. As DNA, the CDR3 is TGTGCCAGCAGTGACACAGGGAACTATGGCTACACCTTC. V gene TRBV6-1 combines with J gene TRBJ1-2; weak D call: TRBD1 (6 bases). The CDR3 runs to 13 residues. Germline lookup yields CDR1 MNHNS and CDR2 SASEGT. Trimming removed 3 bases at V and 2 bases at J, with 7 bases between.

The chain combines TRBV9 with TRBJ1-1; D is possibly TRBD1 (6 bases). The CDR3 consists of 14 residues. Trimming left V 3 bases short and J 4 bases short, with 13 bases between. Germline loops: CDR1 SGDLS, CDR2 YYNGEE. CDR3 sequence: CASSGKQGPTEAFF. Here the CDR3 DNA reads TGTGCCAGCAGCGGTAAACAGGGTCCCACTGAAGCTTTCTTT.